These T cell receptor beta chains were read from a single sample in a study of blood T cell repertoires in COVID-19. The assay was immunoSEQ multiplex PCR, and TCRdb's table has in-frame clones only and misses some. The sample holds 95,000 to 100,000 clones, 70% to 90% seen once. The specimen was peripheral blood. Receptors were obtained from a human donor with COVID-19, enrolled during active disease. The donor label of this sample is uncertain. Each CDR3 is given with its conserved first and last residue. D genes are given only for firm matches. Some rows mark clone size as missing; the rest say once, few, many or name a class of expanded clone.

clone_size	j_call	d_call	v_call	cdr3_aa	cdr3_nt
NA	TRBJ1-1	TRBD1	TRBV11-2	CASSFSGGIAEAFF	TGTGCCAGCAGCTTTTCAGGGGGCATCGCTGAAGCTTTCTTT
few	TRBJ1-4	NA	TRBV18	CASSTSNEKLFF	TGTGCCAGCTCTACTTCTAATGAAAAACTGTTTTTT
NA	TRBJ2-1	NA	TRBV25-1	CASSEPDSSYNEQFF	TGTGCCAGCAGTGAACCCGACAGCTCCTACAATGAGCAGTTCTTC
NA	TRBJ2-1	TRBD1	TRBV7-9	CASSLVSGGYPPNEQFF	TGTGCCAGCAGCTTAGTTTCAGGGGGCTATCCGCCAAATGAGCAGTTCTTC
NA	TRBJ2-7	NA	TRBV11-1	CASSANAGDEQYF	TGTGCCAGCAGCGCCAACGCAGGGGACGAGCAGTACTTC
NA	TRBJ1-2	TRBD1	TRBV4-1	CASSQRTGGNYGYTF	TGCGCCAGCAGCCAAAGGACAGGGGGGAACTATGGCTACACCTTC
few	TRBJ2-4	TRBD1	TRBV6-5	CASSQQGAAKNIQYF	TGTGCCAGCAGTCAACAGGGGGCCGCCAAAAACATTCAGTACTTC
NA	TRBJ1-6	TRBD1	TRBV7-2	CASSWDRETYNSPLHF	TGTGCCAGCAGCTGGGACAGGGAGACCTATAATTCACCCCTCCACTTT
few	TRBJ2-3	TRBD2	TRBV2	CASSRRERSDTQYF	TGTGCCAGCAGTAGGCGGGAGCGGTCAGATACGCAGTATTTT
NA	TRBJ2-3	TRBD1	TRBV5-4	CASTGDRGNTQYF	TGTGCCAGCACCGGGGACAGGGGTAATACGCAGTATTTT
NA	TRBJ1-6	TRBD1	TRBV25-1	CASSAHRDRPNSPLHF	TGTGCCAGCAGTGCCCACCGGGACAGACCTAATTCACCCCTCCACTTT
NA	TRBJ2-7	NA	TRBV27	CASRIEQGTSSEQYF	TGTGCCAGCCGAATAGAACAGGGTACCTCCTCCGAGCAGTACTTC
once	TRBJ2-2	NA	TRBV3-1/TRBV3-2	CASSRGTSSTGELFF	TGTGCCAGCAGCCGAGGGACATCTAGCACCGGGGAGCTGTTTTTT
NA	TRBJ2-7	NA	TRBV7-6	CASSLNRVYEQYF	TGTGCCAGCAGCTTAAACCGGGTATACGAGCAGTACTTC
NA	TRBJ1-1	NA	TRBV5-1	CASSLGWGQRRTEAFF	TGCGCCAGCAGCTTGGGGTGGGGGCAGAGGCGCACTGAAGCTTTCTTT
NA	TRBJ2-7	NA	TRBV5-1	CASSPQGLGDYEQYF	TGCGCCAGCAGCCCCCAGGGGCTTGGGGACTACGAGCAGTACTTC
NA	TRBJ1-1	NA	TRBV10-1	CASRLPNRGMNTEAFF	TGCGCCAGCAGACTTCCCAATCGGGGGATGAACACTGAAGCTTTCTTT
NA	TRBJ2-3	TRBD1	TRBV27	CASSIGTGVITDTQYF	TGTGCCAGCAGCATCGGGACAGGGGTCATCACAGATACGCAGTATTTT
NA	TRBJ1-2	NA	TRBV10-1	CASSESGTLYGYTF	TGCGCCAGCAGTGAGTCCGGGACTCTCTATGGCTACACCTTC
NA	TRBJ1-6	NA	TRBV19	CASTESSYNSPLHF	TGTGCCAGTACAGAAAGCTCCTATAATTCACCCCTCCACTTT
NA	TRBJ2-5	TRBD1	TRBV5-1	CASSLAHNRGLQETQYF	TGCGCCAGCAGCTTGGCGCATAACAGGGGGTTACAAGAGACCCAGTACTTC
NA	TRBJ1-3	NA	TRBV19	CASSIPGAGNTIYF	TGTGCCAGTAGTATACCAGGTGCGGGAAACACCATATATTTT
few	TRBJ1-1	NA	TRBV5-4	CASSPQGTNTEAFF	TGTGCCAGCAGCCCACAGGGCACGAACACTGAAGCTTTCTTT
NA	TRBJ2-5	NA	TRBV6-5	CASSYGATPAQETQYF	TGTGCCAGCAGTTACGGGGCTACCCCCGCGCAAGAGACCCAGTACTTC
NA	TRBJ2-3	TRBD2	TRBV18	CASSPPSGGTNTQYF	TGTGCCAGCTCACCACCTAGCGGGGGGACAAATACGCAGTATTTT
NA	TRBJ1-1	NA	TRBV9	CASSAWEGLNTEAFF	TGTGCCAGCAGCGCTTGGGAGGGGTTGAACACTGAAGCTTTCTTT
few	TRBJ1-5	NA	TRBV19	CASSMGGGHQPQHF	TGTGCCAGTAGTATGGGGGGGGGTCATCAGCCCCAGCATTTT
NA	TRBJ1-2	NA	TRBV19	CASMDSNYGYTF	TGTGCCAGTATGGACTCTAACTATGGCTACACCTTC
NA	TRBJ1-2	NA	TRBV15	CATQRDQAANYGYTF	TGTGCCACCCAAAGAGACCAGGCAGCTAACTATGGCTACACCTTC
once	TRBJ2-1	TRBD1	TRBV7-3	CASSRAGQGYNEQFF	TGTGCCAGCAGCCGCGCGGGACAGGGGTACAATGAGCAGTTCTTC
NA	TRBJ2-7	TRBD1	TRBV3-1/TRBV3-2	CASSQSRGTGNEQYF	TGTGCCAGCAGCCAGTCCCGGGGGACAGGGAACGAGCAGTACTTC
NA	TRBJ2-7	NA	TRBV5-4	CASSKGDPAREQYF	TGTGCCAGCAGCAAGGGGGACCCGGCGCGGGAGCAGTACTTC
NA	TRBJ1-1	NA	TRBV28	CASLSSNTEAFF	TGTGCCAGCCTTAGTAGCAACACTGAAGCTTTCTTT
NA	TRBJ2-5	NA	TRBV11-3	CASSRGGERAETQYF	TGTGCCAGCAGCCGCGGTGGGGAGCGGGCTGAGACCCAGTACTTC
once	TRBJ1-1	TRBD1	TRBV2	CASSLGQGNTEAFF	TGTGCCAGCAGCCTTGGACAGGGGAACACTGAAGCTTTCTTT
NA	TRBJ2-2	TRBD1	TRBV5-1	CASRTQGAPGELFF	TGCGCCAGCAGGACACAGGGGGCACCCGGGGAGCTGTTTTTT
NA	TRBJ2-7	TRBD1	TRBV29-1	CSATRDRDYEQYF	TGCAGCGCGACTCGGGACAGGGACTACGAGCAGTACTTC
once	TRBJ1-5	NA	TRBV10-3	CAISLEGQPQHF	TGTGCCATCAGTCTGGAGGGGCAGCCCCAGCATTTT
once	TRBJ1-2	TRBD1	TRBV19	CASSMRAQGAGYTF	TGTGCCAGTAGTATGCGGGCACAGGGGGCCGGCTACACCTTC
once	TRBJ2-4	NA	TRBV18	CASSPVQGAPRGKNIQYF	TGTGCCAGCTCACCAGTGCAAGGGGCCCCGCGCGGCAAAAACATTCAGTACTTC
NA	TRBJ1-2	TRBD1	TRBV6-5	CASSYLDRGGYGYTF	TGTGCCAGCAGTTACCTGGACAGGGGGGGCTATGGCTACACCTTC
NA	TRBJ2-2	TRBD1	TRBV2	CASNIPGGDTGELFF	TGTGCCAGCAATATTCCAGGGGGCGATACCGGGGAGCTGTTTTTT
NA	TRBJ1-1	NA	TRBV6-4	CASSDSIRGRGEAFF	TGTGCCAGCAGTGACTCGATACGGGGCAGGGGTGAAGCTTTCTTT
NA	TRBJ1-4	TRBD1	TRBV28	CASSYRTGHSTNEKLFF	TGTGCCAGCAGTTATCGGACAGGGCACTCAACTAATGAAAAACTGTTTTTT
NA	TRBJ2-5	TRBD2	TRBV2	CASSRGGQETQYF	TGTGCCAGCTCTCGGGGGGGACAAGAGACCCAGTACTTC
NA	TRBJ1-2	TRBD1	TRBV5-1	CASSFDSGGDNYGYTF	TGCGCCAGCAGCTTCGATTCAGGGGGCGACAACTATGGCTACACCTTC
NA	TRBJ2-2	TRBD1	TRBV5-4	CASSTVTGSDTGELFF	TGTGCCAGCAGCACAGTGACAGGGTCAGACACCGGGGAGCTGTTTTTT
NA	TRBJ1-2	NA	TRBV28	CASSPGEGGEGYTF	TGTGCCAGCAGCCCAGGGGAAGGGGGTGAAGGCTACACCTTC
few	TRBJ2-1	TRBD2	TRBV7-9	CASSLEGTSYFYNEQFF	TGTGCCAGCAGCTTAGAGGGGACTAGCTATTTCTACAATGAGCAGTTCTTC
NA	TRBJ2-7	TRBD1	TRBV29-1	CSVARGSYEQYF	TGCAGCGTTGCCAGGGGGTCCTACGAGCAGTACTTC
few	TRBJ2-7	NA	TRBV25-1	CASSVDYEQYF	TGTGCCAGCAGTGTAGACTACGAGCAGTACTTC
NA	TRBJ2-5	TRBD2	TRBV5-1	CASSSGGQETQYF	TGCGCCAGCAGCTCGGGGGGGCAAGAGACCCAGTACTTC
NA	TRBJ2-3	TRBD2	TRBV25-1	CASISGGGTDTQYF	TGTGCCAGCATTAGCGGGGGGGGAACAGATACGCAGTATTTT
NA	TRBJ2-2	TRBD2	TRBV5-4	CASSLVRGLEAGELFF	TGTGCCAGCAGCTTGGTCAGGGGACTAGAGGCCGGGGAGCTGTTTTTT
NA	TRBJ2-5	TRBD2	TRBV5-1	CASSTTGLASQETQYF	TGCGCCAGCAGCACCACCGGACTAGCATCACAAGAGACCCAGTACTTC
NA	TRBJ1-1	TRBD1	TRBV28	CASSFTFGQGVTEAFF	TGTGCCAGCAGTTTTACGTTTGGACAGGGAGTAACTGAAGCTTTCTTT
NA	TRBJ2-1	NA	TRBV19	CASRDSPTRLNEQFF	TGTGCCAGTAGAGACTCCCCAACCCGATTGAATGAGCAGTTCTTC
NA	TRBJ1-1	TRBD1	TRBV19	CASSKPLRQGARTEAFF	TGTGCCAGTAGTAAACCCCTGCGACAGGGAGCGCGCACTGAAGCTTTCTTT
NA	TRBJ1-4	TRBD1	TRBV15	CATSREVGAGGAKLFF	TGTGCCACCAGCAGAGAGGTTGGAGCAGGGGGCGCAAAACTGTTTTTT